This TCR beta chain derives from a study of T cell responses to AZD1222 COVID-19 vaccine listed by TCRdb under 2021. Regarding the complete study: Because spike-specific TCR depth and breadth did not differ between the two schedules, AZD1222 recipients who got a second dose at roughly 4 weeks were pooled with those who got a second dose at roughly 12 weeks. TCR sequencing was performed for more than 230 trial participants, of whom about 210 were given two doses of AZD1222 and around 26 were given two doses of MenACWY control vaccine. Trial participants were enrolled into age subgroups of 18-55, 56-69 and 70-plus years, which contained about 150, 28 and 57 TCR-sequenced participants, respectively. On the study overall, not on this receptor specifically: In the small 56-69-year group, the increase in depth fell short of significance, most likely because of low power. Participants were mostly white British, with more females than males. The authors suggested clonal diversity may have been underestimated. Only five or six AZD1222 recipients were SARS-CoV-2 seropositive at baseline, limiting conclusions about previously exposed vaccinees. Because no samples from the day 14 peak response were available, repertoires could be characterized only after the peak T cell response. The vaccine-associated CD4 TCRs covered the entire spike protein, and the dominant responses fell in regions 160-218 and 743-854. Spike-specific TCR breadth and depth rose significantly after two AZD1222 doses compared with day 0 and with MenACWY recipients. Reportedly, close to half of the unique spike-specific TCRs recognized epitopes lying outside the regions that are mutated in the B.1.351 and B.1.1.7 variants.

The CDR3 regions of human TCRbeta chains were subjected to immunosequencing. Concerning the study's data processing: Repertoire TCRs were checked for matches against a reference library of SARS-CoV-2-specific TCRs that had been generated using the MIRA antigen-specificity platform. Breadth was defined as the fraction of unique TCRs that were SARS-CoV-2-associated, and depth was defined as the fraction of total T cells that were SARS-CoV-2-associated. Using the MIRA data, every spike-specific TCR was mapped to the spike region that the TCR reacted to and assigned to either a CD4 or a CD8 class. Log10-transformed breadth and depth values were compared by one-way ANOVA with Sidak's multiple comparisons tests. TCRdb retrieved this table from immuneACCESS and kept in-frame rearrangements only. Not all clones are present; in checked studies, unresolved V genes account for under half, and no reason is known for the remainder. V and J calls and clone size follow that table, whereas D and trimming were derived from the DNA. A total of approximately 82,000 clones appear in this sample, 70% to 90% of them only once. The ten largest clones take up 10% to 15% of the sample.

The time point label, as the study defines it: baseline before first vaccination. Vaccinee samples came from UK trials COV001 and COV002, including a single-blind randomized controlled phase 2/3 trial of AZD1222 (ChAdOx1 nCoV-19) in healthy adults. For TCRbeta chain sequencing, PBMC samples from trial participants were taken at day 0 and at day 28 after the second dose. Worth noting for this clone: Its antigen is still unknown. No much larger clone exists at a distance of one base, and base qualities are not known.

The CDR3 runs 11 amino acids, cysteine and phenylalanine included. Only the CDR3 DNA stays, 33 bases, in frame from base 1. CDR1 and CDR2 were assigned from the germline V gene (reference sequence) as DFQATT and SNEGSKA. The V end loses 3 bases and the J end loses 7 bases, and a stretch of 9 bases separates them. Here the chain combines TRBV20-1 and TRBJ1-1; the best D guess is TRBD1, with 5 bases matching. This material consisted of peripheral blood, taken on day 0 of AZD1222 vaccination. This clonotype was sampled from an adult in good health. The CDR3 region reads CSARGGGEAFF. The sequenced DNA is TGCAGTGCTAGGGGGGGTGGTGAAGCTTTCTTT.